Below, 32 T cell receptor beta chains from the same sample are listed, as sequenced in a study of blood T cell repertoires in COVID-19. The assay was immunoSEQ multiplex PCR, and TCRdb's table has in-frame clones only and misses some. The sample lists over 90,000 clones; 70% to 90% were seen once. Sequenced: peripheral blood. The receptor set was obtained from a man aged 45-65 years with active COVID-19.

The V call is TRBV5-4, the J call TRBJ2-7; 7 bases are a match to TRBD2. V trimming: 4 bases; J trimming: 0 bases; junction bases outside the gene matches: 10. The CDR3 is 16 amino acids. Looked up from germline, CDR1 is SGHNT and CDR2 is YYREEE (reference sequence). The CDR3 protein is CASSVKAGRSSYEQYF. The CDR3 DNA is TGTGCCAGCAGCGTTAAAGCGGGGCGTTCCTCCTACGAGCAGTACTTC.

The chain joins TRBV7-8 to TRBJ1-5; 8 bases agree with TRBD1. V was clipped by 9 bases and J by 5 bases; unmatched bases: 18. The CDR3 is 17 residues long. CDR1 is SGHVS, CDR2 FQNEAQ, per germline. CDR3 protein: CASSGAWGRGRDQPQHF. Written as DNA, the CDR3 is TGTGCCAGTTCGGGGGCCTGGGGCAGGGGGCGAGATCAGCCCCAGCATTTT.

The chain recombines TRBV7-8 with TRBJ2-5; D ambiguous. CDR3 length: 15 residues. Germline V gene lookup returns CDR1 SGHVS and CDR2 FQNEAQ. Trimming cost V 4 bases and J 7 bases, with 19 bases left between them. The CDR3 nucleotides read TGTGCCAGCAGCTCAAGAGACTTTATAGCTGGGACCCAGTACTTC. It specifies CASSSRDFIAGTQYF.

This rearrangement joins TRBV7-2 to TRBJ2-1; 12 bases line up with TRBD2. CDR1 is SGHTA and CDR2 is FQGNSA in the germline V gene. The CDR3 length is 15 residues. With V trimmed by 5 bases and J by 8 bases, 7 bases remained unmatched. CDR3 DNA: TGTGCCAGCAGCGCCACTAGCGGGGGGAGGGATGAGCAGTTCTTC. Amino acids: CASSATSGGRDEQFF.

The gene calls are TRBV6-5 and TRBJ1-5; the D is unclear. The CDR3 loop spans 14 amino acids. Deletions cut 7 bases from V and 4 bases from J, with 14 bases between. CDR1 and CDR2 from the germline V gene are MNHEY and SVGAGI. The CDR3 DNA is TGTGCCAGCAATCTGAGGGAGTTGAATCAGCCCCAGCATTTT. This sequence encodes CASNLRELNQPQHF.

The chain recombines TRBV11-3 with TRBJ2-3; tentatively, D is TRBD2 (7 bases). This CDR3 comprises 14 residues. Trimming left V 3 bases short and J 6 bases short, with 13 bases between. Germline loops: CDR1 SGHNT, CDR2 YENEEA. The CDR3 protein is CASSFSGGSDTQYF. For the CDR3, the DNA is TGTGCCAGCAGCTTCTCGGGGGGCAGTGATACGCAGTATTTT.

This chain uses TRBV5-1 with TRBJ2-7; D gene uncertain. From germline, CDR1 is SGHRS and CDR2 YFSETQ. The CDR3 contains 13 residues. Between the trimmed V and J ends, which lost 0 bases and 2 bases, there was a span of 6 bases. CDR3 region: CASSLVSAYEQYF. The CDR3 nucleotides read TGCGCCAGCAGCTTGGTTTCCGCCTACGAGCAGTACTTC.

This clone has only one observation. The chain combines TRBV5-1 with TRBJ1-1, with TRBD1 matching 7 bases. CDR1 and CDR2 from the germline V gene are SGHRS and YFSETQ. The junction had 11 bases not matched to a gene; V was cut back by 4 bases and J by 5 bases. The CDR3 totals 15 residues. The CDR3 bases are TGCGCCAGCAGCGCTGAAGGGGGCGCGAGGACTGAAGCTTTCTTT. This gives the protein CASSAEGGARTEAFF. Together with reference TRBV5-1 and TRBJ1-1, the CDR3 gives the full variable domain: KAGVTQTPRYLIKTRGQQVTLSCSPISGHRSVSWYQQTPGQGLQFLFEYFSETQRNKGNFPGRFSGRQFSNSRSEMNVSTLELGDSALYLCASSAEGGARTEAFFGQGTRLTVV.

The CDR3 here is CASSLSIRTDAFF. CDR3 in DNA: TGTGCCAGCAGTTTATCCATAAGGACAGACGCTTTCTTT. The chain is built from TRBV27 and TRBJ1-1; a weak D match, TRBD1 (6 bases). CDR1 is MNHEY and CDR2 is SMNVEV in the germline V gene (reference sequence). This CDR3 has 13 residues. Between the trimmed V and J ends, which lost 0 bases and 11 bases, there was a span of 13 bases.

The chain has TRBV6-5 and TRBJ2-1; the D gene is possibly TRBD1 (6 bases). The V end was cut by 7 bases, the J end by 4 bases, with 17 bases between. The CDR3 totals 15 residues. Germline CDR1 reads MNHEY; CDR2 reads SVGAGI. CDR3 nucleotides: TGTGCCAGCACCGATGGGGAGACAGGTTACAATGAGCAGTTCTTC. This encodes CASTDGETGYNEQFF.

As regards this clone: The sample contains more than one DNA sequence encoding this CDR3. This chain uses TRBV3-1 (or the pseudogene TRBV3-2) with TRBJ2-2; 7 bases are shared with TRBD1. Germline V CDR1 and CDR2: LGHDT, YNNKEL (reference sequence). V lost 4 bases and J lost 1; bases outside the gene matches: 3. CDR3 length: 15 residues. As DNA, the CDR3 is TGTGCCAGCAGCCCCCGGGACAGGAACACCGGGGAGCTGTTTTTT. Encoded protein: CASSPRDRNTGELFF.

The rearrangement uses TRBV7-8 and TRBJ2-7; D is uncertain. The germline gives CDR1 SGHVS, CDR2 FQNEAQ. The CDR3 length is 11 residues. The V and J ends lost 3 bases and 4 bases respectively, with 4 bases between them. The CDR3 sequence is CASSFSYEQYF. The CDR3 DNA reads as TGTGCCAGCAGCTTCTCGTACGAGCAGTACTTC.

J is TRBJ1-4 and V is TRBV3-1 (or the pseudogene TRBV3-2); perhaps TRBD1 as D (6 bases). The CDR3 loop spans 16 amino acids. Germline assignment: CDR1 LGHDT and CDR2 YNNKEL (reference sequence). V was shortened by 2 bases and J by 3 bases, with 13 bases between the two germline ends. The DNA of the CDR3 is TGTGCCAGCAGCCAATCTGGGGGCCGATCTAATGAAAAACTGTTTTTT. This translates into CASSQSGGRSNEKLFF.

The rearrangement uses TRBV6-2 or TRBV6-3 and TRBJ2-3; D perhaps matches TRBD1 (5 bases). Trimming took off 4 bases at V and 1 base at J, with 9 bases between the two ends. This CDR3 contains 14 residues. Germline V gives CDR1 MNHEY, CDR2 SVGEGT. The DNA for the CDR3 is TGTGCCAGCAGTTCAGGGTTGGGCACAGATACGCAGTATTTT. Protein sequence: CASSSGLGTDTQYF.

The chain carries TRBV6-5 and TRBJ1-3; D gene unclear. Germline CDR1 reads MNHEY; CDR2 reads SVGAGI. V was cut by 8 bases and J by 0 bases, with 11 bases left in between. This CDR3 is built from 14 residues. The CDR3, as DNA: TGTGCCAGCTCTACGGGGAGCTCTGGAAACACCATATATTTT. Translation: CASSTGSSGNTIYF.

This chain connects TRBV18 to TRBJ2-7; TRBD1 matches at 9 bases. The trim removed 6 bases at V and 2 bases at J, leaving 2 bases unmatched. The CDR3 runs to 13 residues. From germline, CDR1 is KGHSH and CDR2 LQKENI. The CDR3 DNA reads as TGTGCCAGCTCCGGGGACAGGGCCTACGAGCAGTACTTC. Its translation: CASSGDRAYEQYF.

This chain links TRBV3-1 (or the pseudogene TRBV3-2) with TRBJ2-3; TRBD2 matches 8 bases. Germline CDR1 and CDR2: LGHDT and YNNKEL (reference sequence). CDR3 length: 17 amino acids. Trimming took 0 bases from V and 2 from J; bases not matched to a gene: 7. For the CDR3, the DNA is TGTGCCAGCAGCCAAGATTTGAGCGGGGGCTTCACAGATACGCAGTATTTT. Translating it yields CASSQDLSGGFTDTQYF.

V usage is TRBV19 and J usage is TRBJ1-4; 7 positions agree with TRBD1. The CDR3 has 12 amino acids. Per the germline V gene, CDR1 is LNHDA and CDR2 is SQIVND (reference sequence). The junction had 2 bases not matched to a gene; V was cut back by 7 bases and J by 6 bases. CDR3 in DNA: TGTGCCAGTACGGGGACAGATGAAAAACTGTTTTTT. This encodes CASTGTDEKLFF.

The CDR3: CASSPGADEQYF. CDR3 DNA sequence: TGTGCCAGCTCACCTGGGGCGGACGAGCAGTACTTC. This sequence joins TRBV18 and TRBJ2-7, with a possible D match to TRBD1 (5 bases). From germline, CDR1 is KGHSH and CDR2 LQKENI. CDR3 size: 12 residues. Trimming removed 3 bases from V and 5 bases from J, with 8 bases in between.

This chain links TRBV11-2 with TRBJ1-2, with TRBD1 as a possible D gene (5 bases). V was cut by 0 bases and J by 1 base, with 12 bases left in between. CDR3 length equals 16 residues. Germline CDR1 is SGHAT and CDR2 is FQNNGV. The CDR3 sequence is CASSLDLRQRNYGYTF. CDR3 bases: TGTGCCAGCAGCTTAGATCTGCGACAGCGTAACTATGGCTACACCTTC.

The chain joins TRBV5-8 to TRBJ2-5; no clear D. V shed 4 bases and J shed 7 bases, with 14 bases lying between them. The CDR3 contains 13 residues. The germline gives CDR1 SGHTS, CDR2 YDEGEE. The CDR3 protein is CASSNPSIGTQYF. The CDR3 DNA reads as TGTGCCAGCAGCAACCCTAGTATCGGGACCCAGTACTTC.

The chain recombines TRBV10-2 with TRBJ1-2; no firm D call. Germline CDR1 and CDR2: WSHSY and SAAADI. The CDR3 extends over 13 amino acids. V was cut by 0 bases and J by 8 bases, with 10 bases left in between. In DNA form, the CDR3 reads TGCGCCAGCAGTGAGTCACGGGGTTACGGCTACACCTTC. Protein: CASSESRGYGYTF.

The genes are TRBV5-5 and TRBJ2-3, with a possible D match to TRBD1 (5 bases). The length of the CDR3 is 14 residues. The germline V gene has CDR1 SGHKS and CDR2 YYEKEE (reference sequence). V lost 6 bases to trimming and J lost 5 bases, with 16 bases between them. In DNA form, the CDR3 reads TGTGCCAGCAAAGGGGCTCCCCAGGGAGATACGCAGTATTTT. The encoded protein is CASKGAPQGDTQYF.

This clone came up once. The V and J genes are TRBV7-9 and TRBJ1-5; 11 positions agree with TRBD1. Germline V CDR1 and CDR2: SEHNR, FQNEAQ (reference sequence). The V segment lost 5 bases and the J segment 4 bases; nucleotides outside the gene matches: 10. This CDR3 contains 17 residues. The CDR3 is CASSDSRDRGSNQPQHF. In DNA form, the CDR3 reads TGTGCCAGCAGCGACAGCCGGGACAGGGGGTCGAATCAGCCCCAGCATTTT.

The genes are TRBV5-6 and TRBJ1-1, with 11 positions matching TRBD1. Germline lookup yields CDR1 SGHDT and CDR2 YYEEEE. V lost 6 bases and J lost 5; bases outside the gene matches: 9. The CDR3 has 15 residues. The CDR3 here is CASIVGQGAWTEAFF. CDR3 nucleotide sequence: TGTGCCAGCATTGTTGGACAGGGGGCTTGGACTGAAGCTTTCTTT.

The chain joins TRBV10-2 to TRBJ2-1; D not certain. Trimming took off 3 bases at V and 5 bases at J, with 14 bases between the two ends. The CDR3 consists of 15 residues. Germline V gene lookup returns CDR1 WSHSY and CDR2 SAAADI. CDR3 DNA sequence: TGCGCCAGCAGTGACTGGGTGTATGAGGACAATGAGCAGTTCTTC. This sequence encodes CASSDWVYEDNEQFF.

V is TRBV11-2 and J is TRBJ2-5; 10 positions match TRBD2. This CDR3 is built from 15 residues. The ends lost 5 bases at V and 2 bases at J; junction bases unmatched: 5. Germline V lookup: CDR1 SGHAT, CDR2 FQNNGV. This chain's CDR3 is CASSPRTSGQETQYF. The CDR3 coding sequence is TGTGCCAGCAGCCCCCGGACTAGCGGACAAGAGACCCAGTACTTC. The full variable domain, in which reference TRBV11-2 and TRBJ2-5 provide the parts outside the CDR3, is EAGVAQSPRYKIIEKRQSVAFWCNPISGHATLYWYQQILGQGPKLLIQFQNNGVVDDSQLPKDRFSAERLKGVDSTLKIQPAKLEDSAVYLCASSPRTSGQETQYFGPGTRLLVL.

The chain couples TRBV10-3 to TRBJ2-5; TRBD1 agrees at 8 bases. The CDR3 loop spans 13 amino acids. Germline V gives CDR1 ENHRY, CDR2 SYGVKD. V was pared by 2 bases and J by 4 bases, with 0 bases of the junction left unmatched. The DNA for the CDR3 is TGTGCCATCAGTGAGGGACAGGGAGAGACCCAGTACTTC. It yields the protein CAISEGQGETQYF.

V is TRBV11-2 and J is TRBJ1-4, with D perhaps matching TRBD1 (6 bases). CDR3 length: 14 amino acids. Germline lookup yields CDR1 SGHAT and CDR2 FQNNGV. V lost 1 base, J lost 7 bases, and 10 bases lay in between. CDR3 amino acids: CASSLGGGGEKLFF. The CDR3 DNA sequence: TGTGCCAGCAGCTTAGGAGGGGGGGGTGAAAAACTGTTTTTT.

This chain links TRBV27 with TRBJ1-2; D is perhaps TRBD1 (5 bases). Germline CDR1 reads MNHEY; CDR2 reads SMNVEV (reference sequence). The CDR3 is made up of 12 amino acids. Trimming took off 8 bases at V and 4 bases at J, with 11 bases between the two ends. This chain's CDR3 is CASSSGGYGYTF. The CDR3, as DNA: TGTGCCAGCTCCTCCGGGGGCTATGGCTACACCTTC.

The chain combines TRBV27 with TRBJ2-2; maybe TRBD2 (6 bases). In germline, CDR1 is MNHEY, CDR2 SMNVEV (reference sequence). V lost 6 bases to trimming and J lost 2 bases, with 16 bases between them. CDR3 size: 16 residues. CDR3 loop: CASSPLGLANTGELFF. The CDR3 nucleotides are TGTGCCAGCAGCCCTTTGGGACTGGCAAACACCGGGGAGCTGTTTTTT.

The J gene is TRBJ1-1, the V gene TRBV2, with 7 bases fitting TRBD1. The CDR3 contains 15 residues. The V gene's germline CDR1 is SNHLY and CDR2 FYNNEI. With V trimmed by 6 bases and J by 0 bases, 7 bases remained unmatched. The CDR3: CASRLIQGMNTEAFF. The CDR3 DNA is TGTGCCAGCAGGTTGATACAGGGGATGAACACTGAAGCTTTCTTT.